A selection of T cell receptor beta chains follows, all from one sample in a study of cytomegalovirus exposure and HLA in healthy donors. Repertoires were generated with immunoSEQ multiplex PCR, while TCRdb's copy carries only in-frame clones and drops some. Here the sample spans tens of thousands of clones, over 75% being singletons. Sequences were obtained from PBMCs. The receptors derive from a man between 45 and 60 years old in good health and CMV-seronegative. Both conserved end residues are part of each CDR3. A D gene is named only where the DNA matches it firmly. Clone size is given for some rows only: seen once, a few or many times, or a class if the clone is expanded.

j_call v_call clone_size d_call cdr3_nt cdr3_aa
TRBJ2-1 TRBV30 . TRBD1 TGTGCCTTCGCACAGGGGGCGCGCTACAATGAGCAGTTCTTC CAFAQGARYNEQFF
TRBJ1-1 TRBV27 . . TGTGCCAGCAGTTCACCATTCCGGCAGGGAGGGAACACTGAAGCTTTCTTT CASSSPFRQGGNTEAFF
TRBJ1-2 TRBV10-3 . TRBD1 TGTGCCATCGGCGGAGATCAGGGGGTGGGTGGCTACACCTTC CAIGGDQGVGGYTF
TRBJ2-5 TRBV7-3 . TRBD2 TGTGCCAGCAGCGAAGGGACTAGCGGGAAACAAGAGACCCAGTACTTC CASSEGTSGKQETQYF
TRBJ1-4 TRBV27 few . TGTGCCAGCAGTTTATCGTGGGGGGTGGATGAAAAACTGTTTTTT CASSLSWGVDEKLFF
TRBJ2-7 TRBV25-1 . . TGTGCCAGCAGAACGCCTGCCGGGCAGTACTTC CASRTPAGQYF
TRBJ1-1 TRBV19 . . TGTGCCAGTAGTATAGCGGGGGGAAACACTGAAGCTTTCTTT CASSIAGGNTEAFF
TRBJ2-7 TRBV7-2 . . TGTGCCAGCAGTTTGGGGGGGGCTTTCTACGAGCAGTACTTC CASSLGGAFYEQYF
TRBJ2-6 TRBV19 . . TGTGTCGGGGGAGGAGGTTCTGGGGCCAACGTCCTGACTTTC CVGGGGSGANVLTF
TRBJ2-7 TRBV9 . TRBD1 TGTGCCAGCAGCGCGACAGGGGGCAGATCCTACGAGCAGTACTTC CASSATGGRSYEQYF
TRBJ2-7 TRBV28 once TRBD2 TGTGCCAGCAGTCCCTTCACTAGCGGGAGCTACGAGCAGTACTTC CASSPFTSGSYEQYF
TRBJ2-3 TRBV5-8 few . TGTGCCAGCAGCCCAGAGCGGGATACGCAGTATTTT CASSPERDTQYF
TRBJ2-3 TRBV4-1 . . TGCGCCAGCAGCCAATGGGGGGAACGATTCGATACGCAGTATTTT CASSQWGERFDTQYF
TRBJ2-7 TRBV28 . TRBD2 TGTGCCAGCAGCTCCGCTGGAGGCGGGGGGAGGTACGAGCAGTACTTC CASSSAGGGGRYEQYF
TRBJ2-3 TRBV5-1 . . TGCGCCAGCAGCTCTAATGTAGCAGAAGTTTTCACAGATACGCAGTATTTT CASSSNVAEVFTDTQYF
TRBJ2-5 TRBV5-6 . TRBD2 TGTGCCAGCAACACCGGGACTAGCCTGGACTTC CASNTGTSLDF
TRBJ1-6 TRBV6-5 . . TGTGCCAGCAGTCAGGGAATTAATTCACCCCTCCACTTT CASSQGINSPLHF
TRBJ2-2 TRBV28 . . TGTGCCAGCAGATTCGAGGACACCGGGGAGCTGTTTTTT CASRFEDTGELFF
TRBJ2-7 TRBV28 . TRBD1 TGTGCCAGCAGCCCAGGGGGCTGGAGCTCCTACGAGCAGTACTTC CASSPGGWSSYEQYF
TRBJ2-7 TRBV6-1 . . TGTGCCAGCAGTCCTGTGAGGCCGTCCTCCTACGAGCAGTACTTC CASSPVRPSSYEQYF
TRBJ1-2 TRBV6-1 once TRBD1 TGTGCCAGCAGTGATAACAGGGGTACCTATGGCTACACCTTC CASSDNRGTYGYTF
TRBJ2-5 TRBV23-1 . TRBD2 TGCGCCAGCAGTCAATCTGGGGCGGGGGGCCTCAAGAGGACCCAGTACTTC CASSQSGAGGLKRTQYF
TRBJ2-3 TRBV11-2 . TRBD1 TGTGCCAGCAGCCCGGACAGGGGAGATACGCAGTATTTT CASSPDRGDTQYF
TRBJ2-7 TRBV11-2 . . TGTGCCAGCAGCTTAGCGGAGTTGTACGAGCAGTACTTC CASSLAELYEQYF
TRBJ2-2 TRBV7-3 few . TGTGCCAGCAGCTTCCAAGCGGGGAACACCGGGGAGCTGTTTTTT CASSFQAGNTGELFF
TRBJ1-3 TRBV10-3 . . TGTGCCATCAGTGAGTCCGGCGGGACCATATATTTT CAISESGGTIYF
TRBJ1-2 TRBV28 . . TGTGCCAGCAGTTTAGGGGGAGGGGTCGCCGGCTACACCTTC CASSLGGGVAGYTF
TRBJ2-3 TRBV5-1 . TRBD2 TGCGCCAGCAGCTTGGTAACTAGCGGCAGCACAGATACGCAGTATTTT CASSLVTSGSTDTQYF
TRBJ2-1 TRBV7-2 few . TGTGCCAGCAGCTTAGCGGGCACTCGCGATTCCTACAATGAGCAGTTCTTC CASSLAGTRDSYNEQFF
TRBJ2-7 TRBV10-3 . . TGTGCCATCAGTGAGCCCCGAGCCAACTACGAGCAGTACTTC CAISEPRANYEQYF
TRBJ2-7 TRBV7-9 . . TGTTCCAGCAGCTCCGGCAGGGCTCGATACGAGCAGTACTTC CSSSSGRARYEQYF
TRBJ2-7 TRBV4-2 . . TGTGCCAGCAGCCAAGGGGGGGACAGCTCCTACGAGCAGTACTTC CASSQGGDSSYEQYF